This TCR beta chain is drawn from a study of blood T cell repertoires in COVID-19. The CDR3 extends over 15 amino acids. V lost 9 bases, J lost 1 base, and 11 bases stayed unmatched. Produced via immunoSEQ multiplex PCR; TCRdb's table is partial and in-frame only. The sample holds 300,000 or so clones, almost 90% seen once. This TCR came from a woman aged 25 to 39 with COVID-19, enrolled during active disease. The chain joins TRBV6-7 to TRBJ2-5, with 7 bases lining up with TRBD2. TRBV6-7 is recorded as an ORF, its role being uncertain. Sequenced: peripheral blood. CDR3 coding DNA: TGTGCCAGGGGCAATTGGGCGGGAGCCCAAGAGACCCAGTACTTC. It encodes CARGNWAGAQETQYF.